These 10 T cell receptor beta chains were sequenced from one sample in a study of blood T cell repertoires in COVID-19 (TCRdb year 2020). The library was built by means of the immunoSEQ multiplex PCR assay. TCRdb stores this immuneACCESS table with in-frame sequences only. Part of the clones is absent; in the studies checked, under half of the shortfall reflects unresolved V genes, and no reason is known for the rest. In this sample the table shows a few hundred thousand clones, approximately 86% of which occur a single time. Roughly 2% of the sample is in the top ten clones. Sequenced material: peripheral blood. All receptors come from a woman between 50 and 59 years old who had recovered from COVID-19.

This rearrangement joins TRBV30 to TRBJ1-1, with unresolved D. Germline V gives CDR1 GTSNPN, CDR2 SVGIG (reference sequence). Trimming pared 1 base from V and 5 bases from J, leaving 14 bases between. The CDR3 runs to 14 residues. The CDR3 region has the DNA TGTGCCTGGAGTGGTTTTATCGAGGTGACTGAAGCTTTCTTT. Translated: CAWSGFIEVTEAFF. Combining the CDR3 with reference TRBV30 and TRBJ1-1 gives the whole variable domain SQTIHQWPATLVQPVGSPLSLECTVEGTSNPNLYWYRQAAGRGLQLLFYSVGIGQISSEVPQNLSASRPQDRQFILSSKKLLLSDSGFYLCAWSGFIEVTEAFFGQGTRLTVV.

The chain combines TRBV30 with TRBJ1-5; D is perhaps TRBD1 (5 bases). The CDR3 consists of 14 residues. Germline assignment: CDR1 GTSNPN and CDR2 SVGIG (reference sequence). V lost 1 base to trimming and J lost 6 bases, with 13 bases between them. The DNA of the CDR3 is TGTGCCTGGAGTGAAATAGGGGCCACTCAGCCCCAGCATTTT. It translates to CAWSEIGATQPQHF.

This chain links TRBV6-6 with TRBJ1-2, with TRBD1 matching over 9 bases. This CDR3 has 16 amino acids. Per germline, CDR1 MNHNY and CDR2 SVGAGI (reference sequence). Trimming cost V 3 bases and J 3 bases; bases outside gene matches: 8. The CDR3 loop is CASSYTGTGSDYGYTF. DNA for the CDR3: TGTGCCAGCAGTTATACAGGGACAGGGAGTGACTATGGCTACACCTTC.

The CDR3: CSVTFLFGQLMEQFF. The CDR3, as DNA: TGCAGCGTTACATTCCTTTTCGGACAGCTTATGGAGCAGTTCTTC. The chain recombines TRBV29-1 with TRBJ2-1; TRBD1 might be the D (6 bases). V was trimmed by 5 bases and J by 10 bases, leaving 24 bases between them. Germline CDR1 SQVTM, CDR2 ANQGSEA. This CDR3 is 15 amino acids long.

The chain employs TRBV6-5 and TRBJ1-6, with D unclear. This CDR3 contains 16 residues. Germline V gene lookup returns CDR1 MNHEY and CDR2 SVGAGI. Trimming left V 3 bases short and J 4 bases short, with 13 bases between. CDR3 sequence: CASSYQAVAYNSPLHF. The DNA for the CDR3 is TGTGCCAGCAGTTATCAGGCCGTGGCTTATAATTCACCCCTCCACTTT.

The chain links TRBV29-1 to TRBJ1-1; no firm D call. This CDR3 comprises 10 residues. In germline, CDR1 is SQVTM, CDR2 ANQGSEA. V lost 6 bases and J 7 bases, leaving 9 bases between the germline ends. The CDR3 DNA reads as TGCAGCGTACGAGAGGTTGAAGCTTTCTTT. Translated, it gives CSVREVEAFF. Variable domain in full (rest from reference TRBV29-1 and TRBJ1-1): SAVISQKPSRDICQRGTSLTIQCQVDSQVTMMFWYRQQPGQSLTLIATANQGSEATYESGFVIDKFPISRPNLTFSTLTVSNMSPEDSSIYLCSVREVEAFFGQGTRLTVV.

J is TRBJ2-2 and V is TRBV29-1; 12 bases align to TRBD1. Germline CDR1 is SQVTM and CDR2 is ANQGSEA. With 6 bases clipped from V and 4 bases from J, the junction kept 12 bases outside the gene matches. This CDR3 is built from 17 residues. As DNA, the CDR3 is TGCAGCGTCGGAGGGACAGGGGGCGTTAGGGTCACCGGGGAGCTGTTTTTT. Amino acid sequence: CSVGGTGGVRVTGELFF.

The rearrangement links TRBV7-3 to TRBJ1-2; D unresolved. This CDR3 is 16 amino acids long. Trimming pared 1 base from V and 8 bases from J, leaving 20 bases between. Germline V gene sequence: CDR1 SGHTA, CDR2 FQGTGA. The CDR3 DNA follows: TGTGCCAGCAGCTTAAAAGGGTCGGCCCAGACTAGCGGCTACACCTTC. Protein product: CASSLKGSAQTSGYTF.

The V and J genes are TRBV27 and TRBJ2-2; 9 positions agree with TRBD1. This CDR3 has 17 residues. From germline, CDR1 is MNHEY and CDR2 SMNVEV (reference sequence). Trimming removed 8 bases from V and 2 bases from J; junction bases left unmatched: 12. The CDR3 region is CASSNPGGQGNTGELFF. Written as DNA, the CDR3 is TGTGCCAGCTCGAACCCGGGGGGACAGGGAAACACCGGGGAGCTGTTTTTT.

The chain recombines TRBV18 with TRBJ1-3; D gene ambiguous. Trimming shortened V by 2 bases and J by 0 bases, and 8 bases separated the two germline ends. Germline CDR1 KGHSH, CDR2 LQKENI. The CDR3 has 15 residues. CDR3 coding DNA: TGTGCCAGCTCACCAGCAGGAAACTCTGGAAACACCATATATTTT. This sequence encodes CASSPAGNSGNTIYF.